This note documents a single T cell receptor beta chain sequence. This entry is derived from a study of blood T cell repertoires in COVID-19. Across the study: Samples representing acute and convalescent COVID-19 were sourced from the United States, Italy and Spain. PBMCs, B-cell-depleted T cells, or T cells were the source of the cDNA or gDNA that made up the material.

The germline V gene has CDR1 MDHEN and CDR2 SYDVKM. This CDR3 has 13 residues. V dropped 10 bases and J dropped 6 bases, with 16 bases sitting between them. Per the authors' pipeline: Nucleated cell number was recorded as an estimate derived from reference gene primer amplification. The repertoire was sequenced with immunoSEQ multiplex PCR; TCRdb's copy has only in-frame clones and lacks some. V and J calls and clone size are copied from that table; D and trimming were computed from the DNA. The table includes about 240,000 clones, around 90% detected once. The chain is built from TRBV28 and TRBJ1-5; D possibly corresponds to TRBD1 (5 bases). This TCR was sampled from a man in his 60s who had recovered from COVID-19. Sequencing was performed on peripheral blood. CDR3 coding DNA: TGTGCCATCCGGGGGTTGGCGGGTCAGCCCCAGCATTTT. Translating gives CAIRGLAGQPQHF.